This T cell receptor (beta chain) originates from a study of cytomegalovirus exposure and HLA in healthy donors. Primers: 60 Vbeta forward and 13 Jbeta reverse. The method was immunoSEQ multiplex PCR; TCRdb's version includes in-frame clones alone and lacks a portion of them. The table lists approximately 52,000 clones, approximately 71% of them singletons. This TCR was sampled from a man in his forties in good health and CMV-seropositive. The sample consisted of PBMCs.

This CDR3 is CASAVVQGNTEAFF. The CDR3 DNA follows: TGCGCCAGCGCGGTCGTTCAAGGGAACACTGAAGCTTTCTTT. The genes are TRBV5-1 and TRBJ1-1; D is uncertain. This CDR3 has 14 amino acids. V dropped 7 bases and J dropped 1 base, with 14 bases sitting between them. CDR1 is SGHRS, CDR2 YFSETQ, per germline. Full variable domain (remainder filled in from reference TRBV5-1 and TRBJ1-1): KAGVTQTPRYLIKTRGQQVTLSCSPISGHRSVSWYQQTPGQGLQFLFEYFSETQRNKGNFPGRFSGRQFSNSRSEMNVSTLELGDSALYLCASAVVQGNTEAFFGQGTRLTVV.